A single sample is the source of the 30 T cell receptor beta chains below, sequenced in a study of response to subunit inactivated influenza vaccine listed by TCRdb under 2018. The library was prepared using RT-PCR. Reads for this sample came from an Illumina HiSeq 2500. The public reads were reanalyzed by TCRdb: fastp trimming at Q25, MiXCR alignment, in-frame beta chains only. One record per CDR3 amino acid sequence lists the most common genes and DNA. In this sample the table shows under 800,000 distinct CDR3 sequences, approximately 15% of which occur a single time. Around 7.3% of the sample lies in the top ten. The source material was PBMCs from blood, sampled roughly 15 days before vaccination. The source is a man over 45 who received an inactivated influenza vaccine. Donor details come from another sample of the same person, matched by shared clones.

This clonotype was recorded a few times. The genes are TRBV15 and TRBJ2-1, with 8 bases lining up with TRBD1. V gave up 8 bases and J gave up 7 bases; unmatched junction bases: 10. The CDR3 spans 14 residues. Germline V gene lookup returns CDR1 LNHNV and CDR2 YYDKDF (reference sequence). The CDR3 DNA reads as TGTGCCACCGGTCGCGACAGGGGCCAGAATGAGCAGTTCTTC. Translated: CATGRDRGQNEQFF.

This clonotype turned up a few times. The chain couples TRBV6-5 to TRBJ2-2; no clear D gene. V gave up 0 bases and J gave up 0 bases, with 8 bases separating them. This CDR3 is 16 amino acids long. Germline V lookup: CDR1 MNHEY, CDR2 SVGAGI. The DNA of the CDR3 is TGTGCCAGCAGTTACTCGTCAGTTTCGAACACCGGGGAGCTGTTTTTT. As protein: CASSYSSVSNTGELFF.

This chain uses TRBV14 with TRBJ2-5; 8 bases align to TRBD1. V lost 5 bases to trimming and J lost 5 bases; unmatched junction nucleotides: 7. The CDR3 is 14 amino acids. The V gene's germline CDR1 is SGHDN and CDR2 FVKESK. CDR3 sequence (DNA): TGTGCCAGCAGCGATCAGGGGGCCGGGGAGACCCAGTACTTC. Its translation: CASSDQGAGETQYF.

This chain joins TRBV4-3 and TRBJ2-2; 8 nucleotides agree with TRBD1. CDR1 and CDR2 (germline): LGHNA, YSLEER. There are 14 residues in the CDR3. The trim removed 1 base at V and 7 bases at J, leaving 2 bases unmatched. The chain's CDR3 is CASSQGQGYGELFF. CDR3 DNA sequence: TGCGCCAGCAGCCAAGGACAGGGGTACGGGGAGCTGTTTTTT.

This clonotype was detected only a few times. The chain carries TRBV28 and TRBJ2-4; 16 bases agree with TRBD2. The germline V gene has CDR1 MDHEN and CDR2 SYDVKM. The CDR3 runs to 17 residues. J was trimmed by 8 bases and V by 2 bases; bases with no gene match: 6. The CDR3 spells CASSLGTSGGARDIQYF. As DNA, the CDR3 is TGTGCCAGCAGTTTAGGGACTAGCGGGGGGGCGAGGGACATTCAGTACTTC. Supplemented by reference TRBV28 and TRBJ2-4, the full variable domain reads DVKVTQSSRYLVKRTGEKVFLECVQDMDHENMFWYRQDPGLGLRLIYFSYDVKMKEKGDIPEGYSVSREKKERFSLILESASTNQTSMYLCASSLGTSGGARDIQYFGAGTRLSVL.

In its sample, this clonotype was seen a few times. Here the CDR3 reads CASSSPGNEKLFF. The CDR3 nucleotides read TGTGCCAGCAGTTCGCCAGGCAATGAAAAACTGTTTTTT. The rearrangement uses TRBV28 and TRBJ1-4; D call uncertain. V lost 4 bases, J lost 5 bases, and 8 bases lay in between. Germline V gene lookup returns CDR1 MDHEN and CDR2 SYDVKM. This CDR3 has 13 amino acids. Looking up the rest from reference TRBV28 and TRBJ1-4 gives the full variable domain: DVKVTQSSRYLVKRTGEKVFLECVQDMDHENMFWYRQDPGLGLRLIYFSYDVKMKEKGDIPEGYSVSREKKERFSLILESASTNQTSMYLCASSSPGNEKLFFGSGTQLSVL.

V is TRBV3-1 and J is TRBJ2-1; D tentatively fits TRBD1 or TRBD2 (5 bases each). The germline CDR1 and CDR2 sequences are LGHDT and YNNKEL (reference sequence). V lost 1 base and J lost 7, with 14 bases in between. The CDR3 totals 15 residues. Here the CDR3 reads CASSQGTGPLNEQFF. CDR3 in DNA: TGTGCCAGCAGCCAAGGAACGGGACCCTTGAATGAGCAGTTCTTC.

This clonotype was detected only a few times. CDR3 coding DNA: TGCAGTGCTGACAGAAAAACGAGCAATCAGCCCCAGCATTTT. It yields the protein CSADRKTSNQPQHF. The V and J genes are TRBV20-1 and TRBJ1-5; tentatively, D is TRBD1 (5 bases). Germline V CDR1 and CDR2: DFQATT, SNEGSKA (reference sequence). This CDR3 comprises 14 residues. The V and J ends lost 5 bases and 1 base respectively, with 12 bases between them.

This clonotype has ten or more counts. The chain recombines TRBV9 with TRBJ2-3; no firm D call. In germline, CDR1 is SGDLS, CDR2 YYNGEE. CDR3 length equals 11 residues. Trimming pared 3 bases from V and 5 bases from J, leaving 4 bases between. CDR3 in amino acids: CASSAQDTQYF. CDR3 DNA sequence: TGTGCCAGCAGCGCCCAAGATACGCAGTATTTT.

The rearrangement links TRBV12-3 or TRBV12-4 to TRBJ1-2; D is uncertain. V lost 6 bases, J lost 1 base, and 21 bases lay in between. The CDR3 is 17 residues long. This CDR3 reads CASRPTLSPSDNYGYTF. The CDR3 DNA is TGTGCCAGCAGACCGACGTTATCCCCTTCTGATAACTATGGCTACACCTTC.

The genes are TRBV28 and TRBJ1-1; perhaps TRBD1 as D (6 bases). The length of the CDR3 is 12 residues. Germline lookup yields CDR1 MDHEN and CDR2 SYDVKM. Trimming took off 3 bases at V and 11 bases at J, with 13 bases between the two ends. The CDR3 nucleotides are TGTGCCAGCAGTTTGGTTGGGGGGCAGGCTTTCTTT. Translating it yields CASSLVGGQAFF.

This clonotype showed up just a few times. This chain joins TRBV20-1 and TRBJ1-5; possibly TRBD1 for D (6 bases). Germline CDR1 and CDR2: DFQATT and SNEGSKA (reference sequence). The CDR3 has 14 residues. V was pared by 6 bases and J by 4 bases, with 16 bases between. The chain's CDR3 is CSAGKTGTNQPQHF. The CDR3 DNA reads TGCAGTGCCGGCAAAACAGGGACGAATCAGCCCCAGCATTTT.

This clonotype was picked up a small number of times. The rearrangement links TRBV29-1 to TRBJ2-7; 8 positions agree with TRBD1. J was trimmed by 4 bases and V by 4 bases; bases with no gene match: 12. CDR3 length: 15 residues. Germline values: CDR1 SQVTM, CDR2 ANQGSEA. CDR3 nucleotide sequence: TGCAGCGTTGCCGGGACAGGCGGTAACATATACGAGCAGTACTTC. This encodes CSVAGTGGNIYEQYF.

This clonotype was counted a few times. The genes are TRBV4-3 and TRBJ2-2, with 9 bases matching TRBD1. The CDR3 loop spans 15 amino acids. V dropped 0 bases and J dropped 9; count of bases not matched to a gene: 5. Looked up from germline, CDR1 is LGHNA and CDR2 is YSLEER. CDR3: CASSQDRDRVRELFF. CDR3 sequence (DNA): TGCGCCAGCAGCCAAGACCGGGACAGGGTTAGGGAGCTGTTTTTT.

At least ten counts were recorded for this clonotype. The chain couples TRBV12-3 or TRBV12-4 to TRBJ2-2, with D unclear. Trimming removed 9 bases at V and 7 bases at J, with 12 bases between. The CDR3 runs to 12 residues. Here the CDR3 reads CASLRWGGELFF. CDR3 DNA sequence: TGTGCCAGTCTTAGGTGGGGCGGGGAGCTGTTTTTT.

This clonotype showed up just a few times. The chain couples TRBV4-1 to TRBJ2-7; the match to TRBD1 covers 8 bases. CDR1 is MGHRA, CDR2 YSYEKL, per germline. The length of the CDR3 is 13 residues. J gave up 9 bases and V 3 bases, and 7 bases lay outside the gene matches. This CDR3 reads CASSQRDRTGQYF. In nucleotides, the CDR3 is TGCGCCAGCAGCCAGAGGGACAGGACGGGGCAGTACTTC.

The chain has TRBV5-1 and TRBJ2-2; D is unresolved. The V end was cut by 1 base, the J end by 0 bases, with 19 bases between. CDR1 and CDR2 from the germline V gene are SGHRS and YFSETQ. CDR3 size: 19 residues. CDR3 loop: CASSLFSVQAFANTGELFF. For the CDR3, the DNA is TGCGCCAGCAGCTTGTTCTCGGTTCAGGCGTTCGCGAACACCGGGGAGCTGTTTTTT. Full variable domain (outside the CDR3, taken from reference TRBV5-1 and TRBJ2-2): KAGVTQTPRYLIKTRGQQVTLSCSPISGHRSVSWYQQTPGQGLQFLFEYFSETQRNKGNFPGRFSGRQFSNSRSEMNVSTLELGDSALYLCASSLFSVQAFANTGELFFGEGSRLTVL.

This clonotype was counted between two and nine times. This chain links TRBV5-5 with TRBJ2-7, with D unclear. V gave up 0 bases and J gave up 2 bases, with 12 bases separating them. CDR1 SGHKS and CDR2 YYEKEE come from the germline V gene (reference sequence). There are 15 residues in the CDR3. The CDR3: CASSLVSISTYEQYF. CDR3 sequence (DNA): TGTGCCAGCAGCTTGGTGTCAATCAGCACCTACGAGCAGTACTTC.

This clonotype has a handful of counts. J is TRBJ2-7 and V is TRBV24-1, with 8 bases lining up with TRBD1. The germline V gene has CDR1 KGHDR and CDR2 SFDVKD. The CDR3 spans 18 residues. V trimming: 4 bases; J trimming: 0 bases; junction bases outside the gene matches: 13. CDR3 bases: TGTGCCACCAGTGACATACCCGGACAGGGCCGAAGCTCCTACGAGCAGTACTTC. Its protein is CATSDIPGQGRSSYEQYF.

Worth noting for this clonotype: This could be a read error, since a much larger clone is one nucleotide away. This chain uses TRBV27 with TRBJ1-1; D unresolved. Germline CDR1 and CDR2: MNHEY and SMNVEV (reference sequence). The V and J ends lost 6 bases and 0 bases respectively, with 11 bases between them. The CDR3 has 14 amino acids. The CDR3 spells CASSRAGLNTEAFF. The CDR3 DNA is TGTGCCAGCAGCCGCGCGGGGTTGAACACTGAAGCTTTCTTT.

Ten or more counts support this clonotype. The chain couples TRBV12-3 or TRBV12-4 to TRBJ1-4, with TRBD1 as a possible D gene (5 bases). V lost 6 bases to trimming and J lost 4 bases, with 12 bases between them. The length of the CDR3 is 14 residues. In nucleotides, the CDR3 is TGTGCCAGCAGACTTCCGGGACTTAATGAAAAACTGTTTTTT. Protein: CASRLPGLNEKLFF.

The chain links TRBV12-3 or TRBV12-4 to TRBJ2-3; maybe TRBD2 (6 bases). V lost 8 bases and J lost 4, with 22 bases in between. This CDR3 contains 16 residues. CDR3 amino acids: CASAVESGSVADTQYF. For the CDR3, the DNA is TGTGCCAGCGCCGTCGAAAGCGGGTCGGTGGCAGATACGCAGTATTTT.

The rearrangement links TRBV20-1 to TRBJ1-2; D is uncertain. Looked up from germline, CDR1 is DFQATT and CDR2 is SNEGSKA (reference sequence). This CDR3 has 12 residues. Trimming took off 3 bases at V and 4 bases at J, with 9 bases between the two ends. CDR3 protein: CSASPASYGYTF. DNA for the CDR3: TGCAGTGCTAGTCCCGCGAGCTATGGCTACACCTTC.

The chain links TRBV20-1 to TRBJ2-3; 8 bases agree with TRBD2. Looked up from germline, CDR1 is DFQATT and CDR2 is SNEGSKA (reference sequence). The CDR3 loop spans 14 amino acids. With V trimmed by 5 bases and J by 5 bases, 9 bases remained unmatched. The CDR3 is CSADKAGALDTQYF. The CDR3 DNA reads TGCAGTGCTGATAAAGCGGGAGCCTTAGATACGCAGTATTTT.

CDR3: CAWSVLSSYNEQFF. CDR3 nucleotides: TGTGCCTGGAGTGTTCTGAGCTCCTACAATGAGCAGTTCTTC. This chain joins TRBV30 and TRBJ2-1, with D uncertain. Trimming cost V 0 bases and J 0 bases, with 6 bases left between them. CDR1 is GTSNPN and CDR2 is SVGIG in the germline V gene (reference sequence). The length of the CDR3 is 14 residues.

The CDR3 region is CASIGTGVYEQYF. DNA for the CDR3: TGTGCCAGCATTGGAACAGGAGTCTACGAGCAGTACTTC. V and J are TRBV5-5 and TRBJ2-7, with D maybe TRBD1 (5 bases). V lost 6 bases and J lost 3, with 13 bases in between. This CDR3 has 13 residues. The germline gives CDR1 SGHKS, CDR2 YYEKEE (reference sequence). Full variable domain (outside the CDR3, taken from reference TRBV5-5 and TRBJ2-7): DAGVTQSPTHLIKTRGQQVTLRCSPISGHKSVSWYQQVLGQGPQFIFQYYEKEERGRGNFPDRFSARQFPNYSSELNVNALLLGDSALYLCASIGTGVYEQYFGPGTRLTVT.

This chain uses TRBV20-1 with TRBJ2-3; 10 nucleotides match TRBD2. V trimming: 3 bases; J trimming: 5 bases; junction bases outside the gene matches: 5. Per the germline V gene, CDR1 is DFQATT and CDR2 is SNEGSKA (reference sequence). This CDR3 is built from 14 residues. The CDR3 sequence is CSASPSGSGDTQYF. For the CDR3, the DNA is TGCAGTGCTAGCCCTAGCGGGAGCGGAGATACGCAGTATTTT.

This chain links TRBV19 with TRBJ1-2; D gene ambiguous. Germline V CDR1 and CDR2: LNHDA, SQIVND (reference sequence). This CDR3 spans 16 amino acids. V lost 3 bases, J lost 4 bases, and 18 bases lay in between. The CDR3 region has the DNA TGTGCCAGTAGTATGAGTACAGCGTCCCTCTCCTATGGCTACACCTTC. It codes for CASSMSTASLSYGYTF.

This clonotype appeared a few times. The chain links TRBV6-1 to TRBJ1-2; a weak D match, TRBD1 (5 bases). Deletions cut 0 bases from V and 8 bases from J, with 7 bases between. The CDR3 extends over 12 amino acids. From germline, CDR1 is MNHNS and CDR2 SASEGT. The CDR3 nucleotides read TGTGCCAGCAGTGAAGCGCGGGACGGCTACACCTTC. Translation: CASSEARDGYTF.

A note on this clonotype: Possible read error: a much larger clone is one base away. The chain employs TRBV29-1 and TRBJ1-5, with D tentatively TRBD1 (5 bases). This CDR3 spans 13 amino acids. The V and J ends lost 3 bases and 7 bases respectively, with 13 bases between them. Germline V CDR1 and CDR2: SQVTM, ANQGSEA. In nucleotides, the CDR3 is TGCAGCGTTGATTCAGGGTTAGGACAGCCCCAGCATTTT. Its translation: CSVDSGLGQPQHF.